Listed below are T cell receptor beta chains from one sample, sequenced in a study of cytomegalovirus exposure and HLA in healthy donors. The repertoire was sequenced with immunoSEQ multiplex PCR; TCRdb's copy has only in-frame clones and lacks some. This listing includes around 76,000 clones. Material for sequencing was PBMCs. These receptors came from a woman aged 60-70 years in good health and CMV-seronegative. The CDR3 runs from the conserved cysteine through the conserved F or W. The order of the fields is J gene, D gene, V gene, CDR3 DNA, CDR3 protein. A D gene is named only where the DNA matches it firmly.

J gene: TRBJ1-4; D gene: -; V gene: TRBV7-9; CDR3 DNA: TGTGCCAGCAGCCTAAATCTTGCAACTAATGAAAAACTGTTTTTT; CDR3 protein: CASSLNLATNEKLFF
J gene: TRBJ1-1; D gene: -; V gene: TRBV12-2; CDR3 DNA: TGTGCAAGTCGCTCTAAACATGTCGGGATGAGAACTGAAGCTTTCTTT; CDR3 protein: CASRSKHVGMRTEAFF
J gene: TRBJ2-5; D gene: TRBD1; V gene: TRBV5-1; CDR3 DNA: TGCGCCAGCAGCACCTCCGGGACAGCCCAAGAGACCCAGTACTTC; CDR3 protein: CASSTSGTAQETQYF
J gene: TRBJ2-7; D gene: TRBD2; V gene: TRBV7-2; CDR3 DNA: TGTGCCAGCAGTGACAGCGGGAGGGCCTCCTACGAGCAGTACTTC; CDR3 protein: CASSDSGRASYEQYF
J gene: TRBJ2-7; D gene: -; V gene: TRBV19; CDR3 DNA: TGTGCCAGTATGGGTGCGGGATCGGGCTACGAGCAGTACTTC; CDR3 protein: CASMGAGSGYEQYF
J gene: TRBJ2-7; D gene: -; V gene: TRBV4-1; CDR3 DNA: TGCGCCAGCAGCCAAGTTGCCCGGGAGAACTACGAGCAGTACTTC; CDR3 protein: CASSQVARENYEQYF
J gene: TRBJ2-7; D gene: -; V gene: TRBV28; CDR3 DNA: TGTGCCAGCATGGGGACATTTTCCTACGAGCAGTACTTC; CDR3 protein: CASMGTFSYEQYF
J gene: TRBJ1-5; D gene: TRBD1; V gene: TRBV28; CDR3 DNA: TGTGCCAGCAGTGGGGTCCAGGGGGCAGAACAGCCCCAGCATTTT; CDR3 protein: CASSGVQGAEQPQHF
J gene: TRBJ2-7; D gene: -; V gene: TRBV6-6; CDR3 DNA: TGTGCCAGCAGCCTGACCTTGGGACAAGCCTACGAGCAGTACTTC; CDR3 protein: CASSLTLGQAYEQYF
J gene: TRBJ2-4; D gene: TRBD2; V gene: TRBV28; CDR3 DNA: TGTGCCAGCAGAGGTTGGGGGGGGGAAAACATTCAGTACTTC; CDR3 protein: CASRGWGGENIQYF
J gene: TRBJ2-7; D gene: TRBD1; V gene: TRBV28; CDR3 DNA: TGTGCCAGCAGTTTCCAGGGGGCCTACGAGCAGTACTTC; CDR3 protein: CASSFQGAYEQYF
J gene: TRBJ2-7; D gene: TRBD1; V gene: TRBV18; CDR3 DNA: TGTGCCAGCTCACCACCGGGGACAGGGACCTACGAGCAGTACTTC; CDR3 protein: CASSPPGTGTYEQYF
J gene: TRBJ1-5; D gene: TRBD1; V gene: TRBV2; CDR3 DNA: TGTGCCAGCAGCCGGGCCGGACAGGCGACTGGGCAGCCCCAGCATTTT; CDR3 protein: CASSRAGQATGQPQHF
J gene: TRBJ2-3; D gene: TRBD2; V gene: TRBV19; CDR3 DNA: TGTGCCAGTGCCAGCGGGGGGAGGACAGATACGCAGTATTTT; CDR3 protein: CASASGGRTDTQYF
J gene: TRBJ2-7; D gene: -; V gene: TRBV6-5; CDR3 DNA: TGTGCCAGCAGTTACGCTGGACAGCGATACGAGCAGTACTTC; CDR3 protein: CASSYAGQRYEQYF
J gene: TRBJ1-2; D gene: TRBD1; V gene: TRBV7-2; CDR3 DNA: TGTGCCAGCAGCCCCCAAAAGACAGGGAATGAGGGCTACACCTTC; CDR3 protein: CASSPQKTGNEGYTF
J gene: TRBJ1-2; D gene: -; V gene: TRBV11-2; CDR3 DNA: TGTGCCAGCAGCCAGACTCATCCGGTGAATAACTATGGCTACACCTTC; CDR3 protein: CASSQTHPVNNYGYTF
J gene: TRBJ1-1; D gene: -; V gene: TRBV9; CDR3 DNA: TGTGCCAGCAGCGTAGCAGGGGAGGGAACTGAAGCTTTCTTT; CDR3 protein: CASSVAGEGTEAFF
J gene: TRBJ2-7; D gene: TRBD2; V gene: TRBV6-5; CDR3 DNA: TGTGCCAGCAGTTATAAGACTAGCGGCCCGGAGCAGTACTTC; CDR3 protein: CASSYKTSGPEQYF